Presented here are 15 T cell receptor beta chains from one specimen sequenced in a study of blood T cell repertoires in COVID-19. Sequencing used immunoSEQ multiplex PCR; TCRdb keeps in-frame clones, though not all of them. The top ten clones hold under 35% of a sample with over 15,000 clones, about 80% of them seen once. Sample: peripheral blood. These receptors originate from an older man with active or convalescent COVID-19.

The CDR3 coding sequence is TGTGCCAGCAGTGTCAGGCTAGCGGCCAGTGAGCAGTTCTTC. Residues: CASSVRLAASEQFF. The V call is TRBV2, the J call TRBJ2-1; 7 bases map to TRBD2. The CDR3 is 14 amino acids. The germline CDR1 and CDR2 sequences are SNHLY and FYNNEI. The J segment lost 9 bases and the V segment lost 4 bases, leaving 9 bases of the junction unmatched.

The chain is built from TRBV7-8 and TRBJ2-1; D remains unclear. The CDR3 covers 13 residues. Trimming cost V 1 base and J 6 bases, with 7 bases left between them. Looked up from germline, CDR1 is SGHVS and CDR2 is FQNEAQ. CDR3 sequence (DNA): TGTGCCAGCAGCTTAGGAACGGGCAATGAGCAGTTCTTC. This codes for CASSLGTGNEQFF.

This chain uses TRBV28 with TRBJ2-5; D possibly corresponds to TRBD1 (6 bases). This CDR3 contains 16 residues. The V and J ends lost 6 bases and 4 bases respectively, with 21 bases between them. CDR1 is MDHEN and CDR2 is SYDVKM in the germline V gene. The CDR3 sequence is CASSPEGRGEGETQYF. The CDR3 DNA reads TGTGCCAGCAGCCCAGAAGGCAGGGGAGAAGGAGAGACCCAGTACTTC.

This clone was seen only a few times. For the CDR3, the DNA is TGTGCCAGCAGTCAAATAGCGGGGGACTCCTACGAGCAGTACTTC. Encoded protein: CASSQIAGDSYEQYF. This chain links TRBV28 with TRBJ2-7; 9 nucleotides agree with TRBD2. V dropped 5 bases and J dropped 0; count of bases not matched to a gene: 5. The CDR3 runs to 15 residues. CDR1 is MDHEN and CDR2 is SYDVKM in the germline V gene.

This chain uses TRBV6-2 or TRBV6-3 with TRBJ2-5; TRBD1 matches 9 bases. Per the germline V gene, CDR1 is MNHEY and CDR2 is SVGEGT. The CDR3 totals 15 residues. The J segment lost 4 bases and the V segment lost 5 bases, leaving 8 bases of the junction unmatched. The CDR3: CASSPSTGGSETQYF. The CDR3 region has the DNA TGTGCCAGCAGTCCCTCGACAGGGGGATCAGAGACCCAGTACTTC.

This clone was seen only a few times. Within the sample, other DNA sequences also encode this same CDR3. V is TRBV4-2 and J is TRBJ2-1, with D perhaps matching TRBD2 (6 bases). Germline CDR1 LGHNA, CDR2 YNFKEQ. This CDR3 contains 16 residues. V lost 1 base and J lost 5, with 15 bases in between. The DNA for the CDR3 is TGTGCCAGCAGCCAAGCTCCGGGAGCGGCTCACAATGAGCAGTTCTTC. It specifies CASSQAPGAAHNEQFF.

This clone is medium-sized. V gene TRBV6-7 combines with J gene TRBJ2-7, with TRBD1 matching over 8 bases. TRBV6-7 is noted as an ORF with a role that remains uncertain. V shed 2 bases and J 4 bases; nucleotides not matched to a gene: 4. The CDR3 is 14 amino acids. Here the CDR3 reads CASSYAGGGYEQYF. The CDR3 DNA reads as TGTGCCAGCAGTTACGCAGGGGGCGGGTACGAGCAGTACTTC.

J is TRBJ2-3 and V is TRBV6-5; 8 nucleotides line up with TRBD2. Germline assignment: CDR1 MNHEY and CDR2 SVGAGI. The CDR3 covers 13 residues. In DNA, the CDR3 is TGTGACACCGGGGGGGCTGGCACAGATACGCAGTATTTT. This codes for CDTGGAGTDTQYF.

The rearrangement links TRBV5-5 to TRBJ2-7, with 7 bases identical to TRBD1. Germline V gives CDR1 SGHKS, CDR2 YYEKEE (reference sequence). The CDR3 runs to 16 residues. Trimming took 0 bases from V and 0 from J; bases not matched to a gene: 6. CDR3 in amino acids: CASSLAEAGGSYEQYF. For the CDR3, the DNA is TGTGCCAGCAGCTTGGCCGAGGCAGGGGGCTCCTACGAGCAGTACTTC.

The chain carries TRBV9 and TRBJ2-1; 9 bases line up with TRBD2. The trim removed 0 bases at V and 6 bases at J, leaving 7 bases unmatched. Germline-derived CDR1 and CDR2 are SGDLS and YYNGEE. This CDR3 is 16 amino acids long. CDR3 sequence: CASSVGPSGTINEQFF. The CDR3 coding sequence is TGTGCCAGCAGCGTAGGTCCTAGCGGGACCATCAATGAGCAGTTCTTC.

On this clone: At one of its ends the junction is not consistent with the germline gene, which may arise from a read error. The V and J genes are TRBV24-1 and TRBJ2-3; 8 bases map to TRBD2. This CDR3 has 16 residues. The germline V gene has CDR1 KGHDR and CDR2 SFDVKD. CDR3 region: CATGDIGASGFATQYF. As DNA, the CDR3 is TGTGCCACCGGTGATATAGGGGCTAGCGGGTTCGCTACGCAGTATTTT.

This rearrangement joins TRBV7-2 to TRBJ1-6, with a weak D call TRBD1 (6 bases). V was clipped by 0 bases and J by 5 bases, with 11 bases between them. Germline lookup yields CDR1 SGHTA and CDR2 FQGNSA. The CDR3 is made up of 16 amino acids. The CDR3 coding sequence is TGTGCCAGCAGCTTAGCTGGGGGGGGCCATAATTCACCCCTCCACTTT. Its translation is CASSLAGGGHNSPLHF.

The chain joins TRBV28 to TRBJ2-7; weak D call: TRBD1 (6 bases). There are 12 residues in the CDR3. From germline, CDR1 is MDHEN and CDR2 SYDVKM. Between the trimmed V and J ends, which lost 10 bases and 4 bases, there was a span of 14 bases. The CDR3 sequence: CANSQDRYEQYF. In DNA, the CDR3 is TGTGCCAACAGCCAAGACAGGTACGAGCAGTACTTC.

The chain uses TRBV29-1 and TRBJ2-5; maybe TRBD2 (6 bases). CDR1 SQVTM and CDR2 ANQGSEA come from the germline V gene. CDR3 length equals 13 residues. Trimming took 2 bases from V and 3 from J, leaving 10 bases between them. CDR3 protein: CSVERGLEETQYF. CDR3 in DNA: TGCAGCGTTGAAAGGGGACTGGAAGAGACCCAGTACTTC.

This clone was recorded at least ten times. The chain joins TRBV28 to TRBJ2-3; 10 bases line up with TRBD2. The length of the CDR3 is 20 residues. The germline gives CDR1 MDHEN, CDR2 SYDVKM. V shed 5 bases, J shed 3 bases, and the junction held 20 bases outside the gene matches. The CDR3 region is CASSRPPHQTSGPGTDTQYF. The CDR3 coding sequence is TGTGCCAGCAGTCGCCCCCCCCACCAGACTAGCGGGCCGGGGACAGATACGCAGTATTTT.